This entry concerns a single TCR beta chain. Original handling: Using reference gene primer amplification, nucleated cell counts were estimated. The assay was immunoSEQ multiplex PCR, and TCRdb's table has in-frame clones only and misses some. That table is the source of V, J and clone size, and D and trimming were worked out from the DNA. Of 130,000 or so clones detected, 80% to 90% appear once; the ten largest clones hold roughly 18%. This record comes from a study of blood T cell repertoires in COVID-19. Overall study: Acute and convalescent COVID-19 specimens originated in the United States, Italy and Spain.

Between the trimmed V and J ends, which lost 0 bases and 7 bases, there was a span of 25 bases. CDR3 length: 20 amino acids. Germline CDR1 is MGHRA and CDR2 is YSYEKL. The sequence was obtained from a man aged 50-59 years with active or convalescent COVID-19. The source material was peripheral blood. This chain joins TRBV4-1 and TRBJ1-6; D may be TRBD1 (5 bases). Here the CDR3 DNA reads TGCGCCAGCAGCCAAGATCGGCGGCGGAGGGGAGGGGTAGGGAATTCACCCCTCCACTTT. As protein: CASSQDRRRRGGVGNSPLHF.